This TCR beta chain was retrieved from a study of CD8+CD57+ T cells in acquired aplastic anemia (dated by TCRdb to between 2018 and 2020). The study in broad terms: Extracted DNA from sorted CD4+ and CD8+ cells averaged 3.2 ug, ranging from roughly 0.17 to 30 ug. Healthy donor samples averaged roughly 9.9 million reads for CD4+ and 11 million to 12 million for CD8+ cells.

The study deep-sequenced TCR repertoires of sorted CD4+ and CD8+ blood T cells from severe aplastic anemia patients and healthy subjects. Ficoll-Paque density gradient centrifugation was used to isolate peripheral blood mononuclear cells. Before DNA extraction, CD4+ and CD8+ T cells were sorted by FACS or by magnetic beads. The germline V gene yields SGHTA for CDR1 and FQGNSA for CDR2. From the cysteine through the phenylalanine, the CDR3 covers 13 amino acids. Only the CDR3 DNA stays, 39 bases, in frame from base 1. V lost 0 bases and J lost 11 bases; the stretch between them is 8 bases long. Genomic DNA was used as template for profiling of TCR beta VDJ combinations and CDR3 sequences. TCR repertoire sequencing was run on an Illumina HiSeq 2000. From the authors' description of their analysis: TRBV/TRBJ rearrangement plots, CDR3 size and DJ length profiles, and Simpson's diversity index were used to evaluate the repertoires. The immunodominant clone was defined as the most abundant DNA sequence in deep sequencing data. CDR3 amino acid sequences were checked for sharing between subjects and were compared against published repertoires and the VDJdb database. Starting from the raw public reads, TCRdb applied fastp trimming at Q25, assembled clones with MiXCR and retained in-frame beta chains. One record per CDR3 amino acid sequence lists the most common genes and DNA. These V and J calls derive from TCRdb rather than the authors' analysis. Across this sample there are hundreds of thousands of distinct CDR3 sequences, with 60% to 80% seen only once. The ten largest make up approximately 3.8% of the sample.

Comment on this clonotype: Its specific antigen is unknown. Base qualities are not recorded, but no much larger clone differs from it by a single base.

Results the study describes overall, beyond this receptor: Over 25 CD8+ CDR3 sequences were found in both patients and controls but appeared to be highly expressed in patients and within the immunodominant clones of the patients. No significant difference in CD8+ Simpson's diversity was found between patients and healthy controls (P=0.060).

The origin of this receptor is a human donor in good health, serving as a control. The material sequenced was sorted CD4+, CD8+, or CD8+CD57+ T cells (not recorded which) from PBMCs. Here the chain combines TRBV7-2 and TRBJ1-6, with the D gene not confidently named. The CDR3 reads CASSLAFGPPLHF. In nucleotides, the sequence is TGTGCCAGCAGCTTAGCCTTCGGGCCACCCCTCCACTTT.